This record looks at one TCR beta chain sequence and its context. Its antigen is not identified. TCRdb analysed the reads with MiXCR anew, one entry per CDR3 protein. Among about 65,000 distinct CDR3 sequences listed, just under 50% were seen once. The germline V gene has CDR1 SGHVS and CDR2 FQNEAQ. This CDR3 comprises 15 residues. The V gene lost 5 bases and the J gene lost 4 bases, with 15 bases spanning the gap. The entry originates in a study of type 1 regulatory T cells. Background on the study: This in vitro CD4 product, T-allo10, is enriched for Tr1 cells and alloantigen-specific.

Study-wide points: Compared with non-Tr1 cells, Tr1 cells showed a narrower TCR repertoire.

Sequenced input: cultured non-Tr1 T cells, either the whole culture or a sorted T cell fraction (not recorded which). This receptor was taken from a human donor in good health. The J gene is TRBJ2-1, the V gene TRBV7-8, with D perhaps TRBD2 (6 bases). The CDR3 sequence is CASSPSEEGYNEQFF. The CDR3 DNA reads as TGTGCCAGCAGCCCAAGCGAGGAGGGGTACAATGAGCAGTTCTTC.